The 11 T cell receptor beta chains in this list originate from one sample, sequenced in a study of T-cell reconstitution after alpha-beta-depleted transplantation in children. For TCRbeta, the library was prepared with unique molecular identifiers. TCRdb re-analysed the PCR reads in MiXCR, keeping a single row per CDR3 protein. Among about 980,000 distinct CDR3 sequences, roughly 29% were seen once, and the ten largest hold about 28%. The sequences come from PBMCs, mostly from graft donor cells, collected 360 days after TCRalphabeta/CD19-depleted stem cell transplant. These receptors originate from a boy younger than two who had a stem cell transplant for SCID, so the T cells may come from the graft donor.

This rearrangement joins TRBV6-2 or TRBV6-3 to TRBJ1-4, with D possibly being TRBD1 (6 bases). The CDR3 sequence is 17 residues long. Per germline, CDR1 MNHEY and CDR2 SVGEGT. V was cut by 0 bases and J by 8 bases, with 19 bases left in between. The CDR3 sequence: CASSYSPSQGPEEKLFF. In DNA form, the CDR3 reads TGTGCCAGCAGTTACTCGCCTTCCCAGGGGCCTGAAGAAAAACTGTTTTTT.

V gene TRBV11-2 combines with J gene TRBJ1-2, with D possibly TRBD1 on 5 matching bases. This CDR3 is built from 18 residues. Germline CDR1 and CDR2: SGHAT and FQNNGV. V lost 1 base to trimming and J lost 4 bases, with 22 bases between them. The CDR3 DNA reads TGTGCCAGCAGCTTAGTTCCGGCAGGGCGACAAAACCCCTATGGCTACACCTTC. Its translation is CASSLVPAGRQNPYGYTF.

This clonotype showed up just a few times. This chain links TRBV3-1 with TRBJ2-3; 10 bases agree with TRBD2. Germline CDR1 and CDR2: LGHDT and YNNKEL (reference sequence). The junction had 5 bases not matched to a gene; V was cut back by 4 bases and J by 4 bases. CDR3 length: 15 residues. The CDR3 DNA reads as TGTGCCAGCAGCCCTCAGCTAGCGGGGGCAGATACGCAGTATTTT. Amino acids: CASSPQLAGADTQYF.

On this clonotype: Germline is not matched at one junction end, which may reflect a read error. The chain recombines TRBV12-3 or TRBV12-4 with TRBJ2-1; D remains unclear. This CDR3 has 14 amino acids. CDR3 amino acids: CASSVAMGYNEQFF. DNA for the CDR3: TGTGCCAGCAGTGTAGCCATGGGGTACAATGAGCAGTTCTTC.

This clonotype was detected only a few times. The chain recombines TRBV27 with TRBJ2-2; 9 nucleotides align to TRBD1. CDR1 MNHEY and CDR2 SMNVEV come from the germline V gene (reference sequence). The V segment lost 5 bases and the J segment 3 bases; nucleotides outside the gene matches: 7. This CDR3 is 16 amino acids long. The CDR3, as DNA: TGTGCCAGCAGTACCCGGGACAGGGCTCACACCGGGGAGCTGTTTTTT. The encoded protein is CASSTRDRAHTGELFF.

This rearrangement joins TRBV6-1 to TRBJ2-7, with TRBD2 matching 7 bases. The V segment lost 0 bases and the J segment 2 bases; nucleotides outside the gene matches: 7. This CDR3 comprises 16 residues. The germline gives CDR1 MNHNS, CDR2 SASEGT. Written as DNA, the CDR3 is TGTGCCAGCAGTGAAGCGCCCGGCCGGGGGGCCTACGAGCAGTACTTC. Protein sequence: CASSEAPGRGAYEQYF.

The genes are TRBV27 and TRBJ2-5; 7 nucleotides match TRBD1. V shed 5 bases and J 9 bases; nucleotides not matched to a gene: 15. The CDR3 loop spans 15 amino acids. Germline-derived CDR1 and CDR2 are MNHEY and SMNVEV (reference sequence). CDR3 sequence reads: CASSLWRQGLGAQYF. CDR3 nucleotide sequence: TGTGCCAGCAGTCTATGGAGACAGGGATTGGGGGCCCAGTACTTC.

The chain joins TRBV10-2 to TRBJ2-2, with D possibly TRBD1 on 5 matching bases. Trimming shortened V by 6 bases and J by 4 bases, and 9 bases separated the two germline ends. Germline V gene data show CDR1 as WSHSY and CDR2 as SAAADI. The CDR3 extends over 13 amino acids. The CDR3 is CASRRGFTGELFF. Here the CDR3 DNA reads TGCGCCAGCAGAAGGGGTTTCACCGGGGAGCTGTTTTTT.

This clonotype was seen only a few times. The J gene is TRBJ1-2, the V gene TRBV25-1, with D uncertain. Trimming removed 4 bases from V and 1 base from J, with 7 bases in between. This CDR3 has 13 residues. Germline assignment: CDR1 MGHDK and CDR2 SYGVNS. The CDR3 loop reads CASSAGSNYGYTF. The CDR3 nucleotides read TGTGCCAGCAGTGCCGGGAGTAACTATGGCTACACCTTC.

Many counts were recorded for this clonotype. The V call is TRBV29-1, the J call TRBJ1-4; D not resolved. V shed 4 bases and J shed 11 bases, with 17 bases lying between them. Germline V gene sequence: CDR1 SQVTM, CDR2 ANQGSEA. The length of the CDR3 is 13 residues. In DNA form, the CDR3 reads TGCAGCGTTGCTTACGGACTCGGGGAGAAACTGTTTTTT. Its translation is CSVAYGLGEKLFF.

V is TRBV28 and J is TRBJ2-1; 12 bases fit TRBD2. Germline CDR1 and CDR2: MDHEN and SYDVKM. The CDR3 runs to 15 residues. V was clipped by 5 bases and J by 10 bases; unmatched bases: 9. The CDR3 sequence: CASSPASGGAGEQFF. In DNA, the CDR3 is TGTGCCAGCAGTCCCGCTAGCGGGGGGGCCGGGGAGCAGTTCTTC.